This passage covers 23 T cell receptor beta chains from one sample sequenced in a study of regulatory T cells. The primer mix had 52 TRBV and 13 TRBJ primers. Measured with immunoSEQ multiplex PCR; TCRdb has only the in-frame clones, and not every one. The sample yields tens of thousands of clones, roughly 92% seen once. For these TCRs, the target antigens are not known. The study, taken as a whole, reports: In CD3G-deficient patients, conventional CD4+ T cells were enriched for hydrophobic CDR3 residues at positions 6 and 7.

The sample consisted of conventional CD4+ T cells sorted from blood. These receptors came from a child under 10 years old with CD3G deficiency.

This rearrangement joins TRBV28 to TRBJ1-1; D is possibly TRBD1 (5 bases). The germline gives CDR1 MDHEN, CDR2 SYDVKM. The CDR3 is 13 residues long. Trimming pared 5 bases from V and 5 bases from J, leaving 12 bases between. The CDR3 DNA sequence: TGTGCCAGCAGTCCCGGGGGGGGGACTGAAGCTTTCTTT. This gives the protein CASSPGGGTEAFF.

The V gene is TRBV7-9, the J gene TRBJ2-7, with D tentatively TRBD1 or TRBD2 (5 bases each). Germline values: CDR1 SEHNR, CDR2 FQNEAQ (reference sequence). This CDR3 region has 13 residues. V was clipped by 5 bases and J by 6 bases, with 14 bases between them. The CDR3 DNA sequence: TGTGCCAGCAGCCCAGGGACCGGTCGCGAGCAGTACTTC. Translated: CASSPGTGREQYF.

This clone was detected once. The rearrangement uses TRBV10-2 and TRBJ2-2; tentatively, D is TRBD2 (7 bases). V lost 6 bases, J lost 5 bases, and 19 bases lay in between. The CDR3 contains 16 residues. CDR1 WSHSY and CDR2 SAAADI come from the germline V gene. In DNA form, the CDR3 reads TGCGCCAGCAGACGAACGGGGGGCCCTTTGACCGGGGAGCTGTTTTTT. Translating gives CASRRTGGPLTGELFF.

The genes are TRBV28 and TRBJ2-1; tentative D call: TRBD2 (5 bases). V was shortened by 5 bases and J by 6 bases, with 14 bases between the two germline ends. This CDR3 region has 14 residues. Per the germline V gene, CDR1 is MDHEN and CDR2 is SYDVKM. The CDR3 nucleotides are TGTGCCAGCAGTAACACCGACTATACCAATGAGCAGTTCTTC. The encoded protein is CASSNTDYTNEQFF. Full variable domain (remainder filled in from reference TRBV28 and TRBJ2-1): DVKVTQSSRYLVKRTGEKVFLECVQDMDHENMFWYRQDPGLGLRLIYFSYDVKMKEKGDIPEGYSVSREKKERFSLILESASTNQTSMYLCASSNTDYTNEQFFGPGTRLTVL.

V usage is TRBV5-1 and J usage is TRBJ1-2, with D unclear. This CDR3 is built from 13 residues. Germline V gene sequence: CDR1 SGHRS, CDR2 YFSETQ. Trimming cost V 0 bases and J 6 bases, with 9 bases left between them. The chain's CDR3 is CASSLVPGDGYTF. CDR3 nucleotide sequence: TGCGCCAGCAGCTTGGTACCGGGAGATGGCTACACCTTC.

The V and J genes are TRBV5-4 and TRBJ2-6; D unclear. Looked up from germline, CDR1 is SGHNT and CDR2 is YYREEE (reference sequence). Trimming took 1 base from V and 2 from J, leaving 19 bases between them. CDR3 length: 19 amino acids. CDR3 protein: CASSLSGLPGRAGANVLTF. CDR3 nucleotides: TGTGCCAGCAGCTTGTCCGGTTTGCCGGGTCGTGCTGGGGCCAACGTCCTGACTTTC.

This sequence joins TRBV19 and TRBJ2-2; 8 positions agree with TRBD1. CDR1 and CDR2 from the germline V gene are LNHDA and SQIVND (reference sequence). The CDR3 covers 13 residues. J was trimmed by 7 bases and V by 5 bases; bases with no gene match: 3. The CDR3 reads CASSARGRGELFF. The CDR3 nucleotides read TGTGCCAGTAGTGCCAGGGGGCGCGGGGAGCTGTTTTTT.

V and J are TRBV28 and TRBJ1-1; 7 bases are shared with TRBD1. The CDR3 extends over 16 amino acids. Germline CDR1 and CDR2: MDHEN and SYDVKM. V lost 5 bases to trimming and J lost 4 bases; unmatched junction nucleotides: 13. The CDR3 here is CASSTYADRRGTEAFF. The CDR3, as DNA: TGTGCCAGCAGTACATATGCGGACAGGAGGGGCACTGAAGCTTTCTTT.

The chain recombines TRBV5-1 with TRBJ2-5; 11 bases agree with TRBD1. The CDR3 spans 15 residues. The V and J ends lost 1 base and 13 bases, in that order; junction bases with no gene match: 12. CDR1 is SGHRS, CDR2 YFSETQ, per germline. Here the CDR3 DNA reads TGCGCCAGCAGCTTGATAGGGACAGGGGGACCACCTCTGTACTTC. The encoded protein is CASSLIGTGGPPLYF.

The rearrangement uses TRBV4-1 and TRBJ2-3, with a possible D match to TRBD1 (5 bases). The germline V gene encodes CDR1 MGHRA and CDR2 YSYEKL. With 0 bases removed from V and 9 bases from J, the gap between germline ends came to 13 bases. The CDR3 length is 14 residues. This CDR3 reads CASSQDQGQGTQYF. As DNA, the CDR3 is TGCGCCAGCAGCCAAGATCAGGGTCAAGGCACGCAGTATTTT.

The J gene is TRBJ1-5, the V gene TRBV7-6, with D perhaps matching TRBD1 (5 bases). CDR3 length equals 16 residues. Germline V gives CDR1 SGHVS, CDR2 FNYEAQ. The V gene lost 2 bases and the J gene lost 4 bases, with 15 bases spanning the gap. CDR3 DNA: TGTGCCAGCAGCTTACTTGGGAGGGGAAAGAATCAGCCCCAGCATTTT. Translated: CASSLLGRGKNQPQHF.

J is TRBJ2-7 and V is TRBV28, with TRBD1 matching over 9 bases. Trimming removed 6 bases from V and 4 bases from J; junction bases left unmatched: 7. CDR3 length equals 14 residues. From germline, CDR1 is MDHEN and CDR2 SYDVKM. The DNA for the CDR3 is TGTGCCAGCAGCTACACAGGGGGCAGGTACGAGCAGTACTTC. It yields the protein CASSYTGGRYEQYF. Using reference TRBV28 and TRBJ2-7 for the parts outside the CDR3, the full variable domain is DVKVTQSSRYLVKRTGEKVFLECVQDMDHENMFWYRQDPGLGLRLIYFSYDVKMKEKGDIPEGYSVSREKKERFSLILESASTNQTSMYLCASSYTGGRYEQYFGPGTRLTVT.

This rearrangement joins TRBV28 to TRBJ1-5; D uncertain. From germline, CDR1 is MDHEN and CDR2 SYDVKM. With 3 bases removed from V and 4 bases from J, the gap between germline ends came to 7 bases. This CDR3 has 13 residues. CDR3: CASSFFVNQPQHF. DNA of the CDR3: TGTGCCAGCAGTTTCTTTGTGAATCAGCCCCAGCATTTT.

The genes are TRBV27 and TRBJ2-6; a possible D gene is TRBD2 (6 bases). The V gene's germline CDR1 is MNHEY and CDR2 SMNVEV (reference sequence). The CDR3 sequence is 15 residues long. Trimming cost V 7 bases and J 4 bases, with 14 bases left between them. The CDR3 region is CASKLRGYGANVLTF. The CDR3 DNA is TGTGCCAGCAAACTTCGGGGGTACGGGGCCAACGTCCTGACTTTC.

This rearrangement joins TRBV10-2 to TRBJ2-2; maybe TRBD2 (6 bases). The CDR3 totals 15 residues. Germline V lookup: CDR1 WSHSY, CDR2 SAAADI. The V gene lost 6 bases and the J gene lost 6 bases, with 17 bases spanning the gap. In DNA, the CDR3 is TGCGCCAGCAGGCTGGCGGGACCCCGAGCCGGGGAGCTGTTTTTT. Residues: CASRLAGPRAGELFF.

The chain carries TRBV7-9 and TRBJ2-1, with D perhaps matching TRBD1 or TRBD2 (5 bases each). This CDR3 region has 15 residues. V lost 4 bases, J lost 3 bases, and 13 bases lay in between. Germline V gene sequence: CDR1 SEHNR, CDR2 FQNEAQ (reference sequence). DNA for the CDR3: TGTGCCAGCAGCTCCGGGACCTCCCTCTACAATGAGCAGTTCTTC. Translating it yields CASSSGTSLYNEQFF.

The chain combines TRBV5-1 with TRBJ2-6; D is perhaps TRBD1 (5 bases). CDR1 SGHRS and CDR2 YFSETQ come from the germline V gene. The V and J ends lost 2 bases and 2 bases respectively, with 5 bases between them. The CDR3 spans 14 residues. The CDR3 here is CASSLQAGANVLTF. The CDR3 coding sequence is TGCGCCAGCAGCTTACAGGCTGGGGCCAACGTCCTGACTTTC.

The rearrangement uses TRBV28 and TRBJ1-4; 10 nucleotides align to TRBD1. The germline V gene has CDR1 MDHEN and CDR2 SYDVKM. J gave up 12 bases and V 6 bases, and 16 bases lay outside the gene matches. The CDR3 is made up of 16 amino acids. CDR3 sequence: CASSPLRGTGATELFF. In DNA, the CDR3 is TGTGCCAGCAGCCCCCTTCGCGGGACAGGGGCAACGGAACTGTTTTTT.

The chain uses TRBV6-1 and TRBJ2-5, with D perhaps matching TRBD2 (7 bases). Germline values: CDR1 MNHNS, CDR2 SASEGT. This CDR3 has 13 residues. Trimming cost V 7 bases and J 5 bases, with 14 bases left between them. CDR3 bases: TGTGCCAGCAACGGGGGGCAGAGGGAGACCCAGTACTTC. This translates into CASNGGQRETQYF.

The genes are TRBV9 and TRBJ2-3; 7 bases are a match to TRBD2. Germline loops: CDR1 SGDLS, CDR2 YYNGEE. This CDR3 comprises 16 residues. J was trimmed by 0 bases and V by 4 bases; bases with no gene match: 8. In nucleotides, the CDR3 is TGTGCCAGCAGCATGAACCCAGCGGGAAGCACAGATACGCAGTATTTT. It is translated as CASSMNPAGSTDTQYF.

The chain couples TRBV5-1 to TRBJ2-5, with TRBD1 identical over 9 bases. The length of the CDR3 is 15 residues. Germline assignment: CDR1 SGHRS and CDR2 YFSETQ. V was pared by 2 bases and J by 3 bases, with 5 bases of the junction left unmatched. In nucleotides, the CDR3 is TGCGCCAGCAGCTTCGGGGGACAGGGTAAAGAGACCCAGTACTTC. Its translation is CASSFGGQGKETQYF. The entire variable domain, with the rest obtained from reference TRBV5-1 and TRBJ2-5, is as follows: KAGVTQTPRYLIKTRGQQVTLSCSPISGHRSVSWYQQTPGQGLQFLFEYFSETQRNKGNFPGRFSGRQFSNSRSEMNVSTLELGDSALYLCASSFGGQGKETQYFGPGTRLLVL.

V is TRBV28 and J is TRBJ1-2; D remains unclear. V was clipped by 4 bases and J by 4 bases, with 10 bases between them. CDR1 and CDR2 (germline): MDHEN, SYDVKM. CDR3 length equals 13 residues. The CDR3 DNA sequence: TGTGCCAGCAGTTGGGCAGGCAGCTATGGCTACACCTTC. Translated, it gives CASSWAGSYGYTF.

The chain joins TRBV19 to TRBJ2-3; 8 nucleotides agree with TRBD2. V lost 6 bases to trimming and J lost 6 bases; unmatched junction nucleotides: 11. The length of the CDR3 is 15 residues. Germline CDR1 is LNHDA and CDR2 is SQIVND (reference sequence). The DNA for the CDR3 is TGTGCCAGTAGCCCACGGGGGGGACGGGCCGATACGCAGTATTTT. As protein: CASSPRGGRADTQYF.